These T cell receptor beta chains were read from a single sample in a study of identical twins. TCRdb re-called the 5' RACE reads through MiXCR, storing one row per CDR3 protein. Of roughly 280,000 distinct CDR3 sequences listed, over 8.5% were seen once; the top ten hold 7% to 8.5%. This sample was shared with a second study, whose subject was yellow fever vaccine responses in identical twins.

Material: CD8+ T cells sorted from blood. These receptors were taken from a woman between 18 and 29 years old in good health. CDR3s include the opening cysteine and the closing phenylalanine or tryptophan. The D gene is left open where the match is weak. Not all rows give a size; the values are once, few, many and, for expanded clones, a class.

v_gene	abundance	j_gene	d_gene	CDR3aa	CDR3nt
TRBV7-9	many	TRBJ1-1	TRBD1	CASSAELTGATAFF	TGTGCCAGCAGCGCCGAACTGACAGGGGCGACGGCTTTCTTT
TRBV29-1	.	TRBJ2-1	TRBD2	CSVAGGYNEQFF	TGCAGCGTCGCGGGAGGGTACAATGAGCAGTTCTTC
TRBV24-1	.	TRBJ1-5	.	CATRSLPRSNQPQHF	TGTGCCACCCGGAGTCTTCCTCGTAGCAATCAGCCCCAGCATTTT
TRBV4-1	few	TRBJ2-7	.	CASSQDDAEQYF	TGCGCCAGCAGCCAAGATGACGCCGAGCAGTACTTC
TRBV5-6	.	TRBJ2-5	TRBD1	CASSPQGWETQYF	TGTGCCAGCAGCCCACAGGGGTGGGAGACCCAGTACTTC
TRBV5-1	many	TRBJ2-5	TRBD2	CASSQMWTSGQETQYF	TGCGCCAGCAGCCAGATGTGGACTAGTGGGCAAGAGACCCAGTACTTC
TRBV4-1	.	TRBJ2-1	.	CASSLTGTHSYNEQFF	TGCGCCAGCAGCCTAACCGGGACCCATTCCTACAATGAGCAGTTCTTC
TRBV19	.	TRBJ1-5	.	CASTGADQPQHF	TGTGCCAGTACGGGCGCAGATCAGCCCCAGCATTTT
TRBV6-2/TRBV6-3	few	TRBJ2-1	TRBD2	CASSWGASGSDEQFF	TGTGCCAGCAGTTGGGGGGCTAGCGGGAGCGATGAGCAGTTCTTC
TRBV27	few	TRBJ2-5	.	CASSRPRETQYF	TGTGCCAGCAGTCGTCCCCGGGAGACCCAGTACTTC
TRBV10-3	.	TRBJ2-7	TRBD1	CAISVGTGVPEQYF	TGTGCCATCAGTGTAGGGACAGGGGTCCCCGAGCAGTACTTC
TRBV2	few	TRBJ2-1	.	CASSDRVEFF	TGTGCCAGCAGTGACAGGGTGGAGTTCTTC
TRBV7-9	many	TRBJ2-1	.	CASSDPFWGLNEQFF	TGTGCCAGCAGCGACCCTTTTTGGGGGCTCAATGAGCAGTTCTTC
TRBV4-3	few	TRBJ2-7	TRBD2	CASSPGASGSYEQYF	TGCGCCAGCAGCCCTGGGGCTAGCGGGAGCTACGAGCAGTACTTC
TRBV29-1	.	TRBJ2-7	TRBD1	CSAGGTGTGVEQYF	TGCAGCGCTGGGGGGACCGGGACAGGGGTCGAGCAGTACTTC
TRBV4-3	few	TRBJ1-2	.	CASSQDFPSNYGYTF	TGCGCCAGCAGCCAAGATTTCCCCTCTAACTATGGCTACACCTTC
TRBV4-3	many	TRBJ2-2	.	CASSQDRGGAGELFF	TGCGCCAGCAGCCAAGATCGAGGGGGGGCCGGGGAGCTGTTTTTT
TRBV21-1	many	TRBJ1-2	.	CASSTSPLDRPYGYTF	TGTGCCAGCAGCACTTCGCCACTCGACAGGCCCTATGGCTACACCTTC
TRBV7-8	few	TRBJ1-2	TRBD1	CASSPRYGTAHSDGYTF	TGTGCCAGCAGCCCGAGGTACGGGACAGCCCACAGTGACGGCTACACCTTC
TRBV7-8	few	TRBJ2-1	.	CASSPLPRTVSSYNEQFF	TGTGCCAGCAGCCCACTCCCGCGGACCGTCAGCTCCTACAATGAGCAGTTCTTC
TRBV11-2	.	TRBJ2-2	.	CASSLDGTGMNTGELFF	TGTGCCAGCAGCTTAGATGGAACAGGGATGAACACCGGGGAGCTGTTTTTT
TRBV12-3/TRBV12-4	many	TRBJ2-7	TRBD2	CASSLDTSGRMSYEQYF	TGTGCCAGCAGTTTAGACACTAGCGGGAGGATGTCCTACGAGCAGTACTTC
TRBV27	many	TRBJ2-1	.	CASSVGVGDNEQFF	TGTGCCAGCAGTGTTGGAGTCGGAGACAATGAGCAGTTCTTC
TRBV15	many	TRBJ1-1	TRBD1	CATSTNRGLSTEAFF	TGTGCCACCAGCACAAACAGGGGTCTGAGCACTGAAGCTTTCTTT
TRBV15	.	TRBJ2-7	TRBD1	CATSRGRDRVTSEQYF	TGTGCCACCAGCAGAGGCCGGGACAGGGTTACTAGCGAGCAGTACTTC
TRBV4-3	.	TRBJ2-1	.	CASSQTGFGSYNEQFF	TGCGCCAGCAGCCAAACAGGGTTCGGGTCCTACAATGAGCAGTTCTTC
TRBV2	many	TRBJ2-1	TRBD2	CASSDPGVAGGNEQFF	TGTGCCAGCAGTGACCCTGGAGTAGCGGGGGGAAATGAGCAGTTCTTC
TRBV12-5	many	TRBJ2-2	TRBD1	CASGLALTDRGNTGELFF	TGTGCTAGTGGTTTGGCTTTGACGGACAGGGGCAACACCGGGGAGCTGTTTTTT
TRBV2	.	TRBJ2-7	TRBD1	CASSDHPDRGFDEQYF	TGTGCCAGCAGTGATCATCCGGACAGGGGGTTCGACGAGCAGTACTTC
TRBV7-9	.	TRBJ2-5	.	CASSSPTRETQYF	TGTGCCAGCAGCTCACCTACTCGGGAGACCCAGTACTTC
TRBV6-1	.	TRBJ2-1	.	CASSEDGIYNEQFF	TGTGCCAGCAGTGAGGACGGGATTTACAATGAGCAGTTCTTC
TRBV4-3	.	TRBJ2-1	.	CASSQDGINEQFF	TGCGCCAGCAGCCAAGACGGTATAAATGAGCAGTTCTTC
TRBV10-3	few	TRBJ2-7	.	CAIGADSYEQYF	TGTGCCATCGGGGCTGACTCCTACGAGCAGTACTTC
TRBV11-1	.	TRBJ2-1	TRBD2	CASSLRGSGGAFGYNEQFF	TGTGCCAGCAGTCTTAGAGGTAGCGGGGGGGCCTTCGGCTACAATGAGCAGTTCTTC
TRBV7-9	.	TRBJ2-1	TRBD2	CASSATGGNEQFF	TGTGCCAGCAGCGCGACGGGGGGCAATGAGCAGTTCTTC
TRBV4-3	few	TRBJ2-7	.	CASSQGRTGSYEQYF	TGCGCCAGCAGCCAGGGGAGGACCGGATCCTACGAGCAGTACTTC
TRBV13	few	TRBJ2-7	TRBD1	CASSNRTGASYEQYF	TGTGCCAGCAGCAACAGGACAGGCGCCTCCTACGAGCAGTACTTC
TRBV18	.	TRBJ2-1	TRBD1	CASSPFRDRGADEQFF	TGTGCCAGCTCACCTTTCCGGGACAGGGGGGCTGATGAGCAGTTCTTC
TRBV20-1	.	TRBJ2-1	TRBD2	CSARDIAGASGEQFF	TGCAGTGCTAGAGATATAGCGGGGGCGTCGGGTGAGCAGTTCTTC
TRBV28	few	TRBJ2-7	.	CASSPEGLRYEQYF	TGTGCCAGCAGTCCAGAGGGACTGAGATACGAGCAGTACTTC
TRBV20-1	few	TRBJ1-3	.	CSARVTNVAGPGNTIYF	TGCAGTGCTAGAGTCACAAATGTCGCAGGACCAGGAAACACCATATATTTT
TRBV7-9	.	TRBJ2-1	.	CASSLVAIYNEQFF	TGTGCCAGCAGCTTAGTTGCAATCTACAATGAGCAGTTCTTC